This T cell receptor beta chain originates from a study of neurological immune-mediated disorders. Synthesis of cDNA was performed by 5'RACE using 10-nucleotide random UMIs. TCRdb re-analysed the 5' RACE reads in MiXCR, keeping a single row per CDR3 protein. Among 85,000 to 90,000 distinct CDR3 sequences, around 3.5% were seen once, and the ten largest hold around 3.1%. CDR3 size: 13 residues. With 7 bases removed from V and 9 bases from J, the gap between germline ends came to 18 bases. This clonotype was detected many times. The TCR was taken from a woman in her forties or fifties with multiple sclerosis. This chain links TRBV12-3 or TRBV12-4 with TRBJ1-2; D is undetermined. The sequencing input was PBMCs. CDR3 protein: CASTIGMRLRYTF. The CDR3 DNA reads TGTGCCAGCACTATCGGGATGAGGCTCCGCTACACCTTC.